The present T cell receptor (beta chain) was sequenced within a study of response to subunit inactivated influenza vaccine. The CDR3 length is 13 residues. CDR1 KGHSH and CDR2 LQKENI come from the germline V gene. V gave up 4 bases and J gave up 6 bases; unmatched junction bases: 3. TCRdb re-analysed the RT-PCR reads in MiXCR, keeping a single row per CDR3 protein. The table has roughly 550,000 distinct CDR3 sequences, less than 25% seen once; the top ten hold around 2.8%. This clonotype was seen more than once but under ten times. These same records also appear under a second study, on T cells expressing NK-cell markers. Per that paper: 5'RACE template switching with UMIs produced the TCR beta cDNA. Eight donors were sequenced, of whom seven were HCMV-seropositive, while the remaining one was HCMV-seronegative. The leading position in the CD3+CD56-NKG2C+ fraction of several donors also went to these clonotypes.

The TCR comes from a man aged 45 to 65 who received an inactivated influenza vaccine. The input for sequencing was CD4+ T cells sorted from PBMCs, taken 11 to 12 days after vaccination. V and J are TRBV18 and TRBJ2-1; 7 bases agree with TRBD1. The CDR3 loop reads CASSQGQLNEQFF. The CDR3 coding sequence is TGTGCCAGCTCACAGGGACAGCTCAATGAGCAGTTCTTC.